Listed below are T cell receptor beta chains from one sample, sequenced in a study of blood T cell repertoires in COVID-19. TCRdb keeps only in-frame clones here, not all; method: immunoSEQ multiplex PCR. Seen here are some 220,000 clones, just under 85% observed once, and the top ten hold roughly 4%. The sample comprised peripheral blood. The receptor source for this set is a man aged 50 or older with acute or convalescent COVID-19. Both conserved end residues are part of each CDR3. The D gene is left open where the match is weak. Only part of the rows carry a size: once, few, many, or a class if the clone is expanded.

D gene	J gene	CDR3 length	clone size	V gene	CDR3 protein	CDR3 DNA
TRBD2	TRBJ2-3	13	.	TRBV6-5	CASRVGGTDTQYF	TGTGCCAGCCGAGTCGGGGGGACAGATACGCAGTATTTT
.	TRBJ1-4	15	.	TRBV18	CASSPGRGQSEKLFF	TGTGCCAGCTCACCAGGTAGGGGCCAGTCGGAAAAACTGTTTTTT
TRBD2	TRBJ2-2	16	.	TRBV11-2	CASSLGLSGATGELFF	TGTGCCAGCAGTTTAGGGCTTAGCGGGGCCACCGGGGAGCTGTTTTTT
TRBD2	TRBJ2-7	15	.	TRBV5-4	CASSPGPGGAYEQYF	TGTGCCAGCAGCCCCGGGCCGGGAGGGGCCTACGAGCAGTACTTC
TRBD1	TRBJ2-7	14	.	TRBV11-1	CASSPRGQAYEQYF	TGTGCCAGCAGTCCCCGGGGACAGGCCTACGAGCAGTACTTC
TRBD1	TRBJ1-5	15	.	TRBV2	CASSTDRGERQPQHF	TGTGCCAGCAGTACCGACAGGGGGGAACGTCAGCCCCAGCATTTT
.	TRBJ1-1	11	.	TRBV5-4	CASSRNTEAFF	TGTGCCAGCAGCCGGAACACTGAAGCTTTCTTT
.	TRBJ2-7	16	.	TRBV6-5	CASSYSGAMSSYEQYF	TGTGCCAGCAGTTACTCGGGAGCAATGTCCTCCTACGAGCAGTACTTC
TRBD1	TRBJ1-1	14	.	TRBV11-3	CASSLRTGSTEAFF	TGTGCCAGCAGCTTACGGACAGGGTCCACTGAAGCTTTCTTT
TRBD1	TRBJ1-1	17	.	TRBV5-1	CASSPVGQGLMNTEAFF	TGCGCCAGCAGCCCAGTCGGACAGGGCCTTATGAACACTGAAGCTTTCTTT
.	TRBJ2-2	14	.	TRBV15	CATSYPRGRGELFF	TGTGCCACCAGCTATCCTAGGGGTCGCGGGGAGCTGTTTTTT
.	TRBJ1-1	13	.	TRBV11-2	CASSLARYTEAFF	TGTGCCAGCAGCTTAGCCCGGTACACTGAAGCTTTCTTT
TRBD1	TRBJ1-5	15	.	TRBV5-1	CASSPGDRRNQPQHF	TGCGCCAGCAGCCCGGGGGACAGGCGCAATCAGCCCCAGCATTTT
.	TRBJ2-3	13	.	TRBV6-4	CASSAEGTDTQYF	TGTGCCAGCAGTGCTGAGGGTACAGATACGCAGTATTTT
.	TRBJ2-4	14	.	TRBV5-1	CASSKELAKNIQYF	TGCGCCAGCAGCAAGGAGTTAGCCAAAAACATTCAGTACTTC
.	TRBJ1-6	16	.	TRBV7-6	CASSPLGRADHSPLHF	TGTGCCAGCAGCCCCCTCGGGAGGGCCGATCATTCACCCCTCCACTTT
.	TRBJ1-6	13	.	TRBV28	CASRQTGNSPLHF	TGTGCCAGCAGACAGACGGGAAATTCACCCCTCCACTTT
.	TRBJ1-4	17	.	TRBV21-1	CASSKNHNRGKDEKLFF	TGTGCCAGCAGCAAAAACCACAACAGGGGAAAGGATGAAAAACTGTTTTTT
TRBD1	TRBJ1-2	15	few	TRBV6-5	CASSHQTGDNYGYTF	TGTGCCAGCAGTCACCAAACAGGGGATAACTATGGCTACACCTTC
.	TRBJ2-1	13	.	TRBV5-1	CASNYLGVNEQFF	TGCGCCAGCAATTACCTAGGTGTCAATGAGCAGTTCTTC
TRBD1	TRBJ2-3	17	.	TRBV7-3	CASSPRGTGGRPDTQYF	TGTGCCAGCAGCCCAAGGGGGACAGGGGGCCGACCAGATACGCAGTATTTT
.	TRBJ1-5	13	.	TRBV2	CASRIQGYQPQHF	TGTGCCAGCAGAATCCAGGGTTATCAGCCCCAGCATTTT
.	TRBJ1-1	14	once	TRBV5-1	CASSLVVPNTEAFF	TGCGCCAGCAGCTTGGTCGTCCCGAACACTGAAGCTTTCTTT
.	TRBJ1-2	17	.	TRBV15	CATSRDSGQGRSAGYTF	TGTGCCACCAGCAGAGATTCCGGGCAGGGAAGGTCGGCAGGCTACACCTTC
.	TRBJ1-4	13	.	TRBV14	CASSEGQPRKLFF	TGTGCCAGCAGCGAAGGACAACCGAGAAAACTGTTTTTT
.	TRBJ2-2	14	.	TRBV7-3	CASSRGLATGELFF	TGTGCCAGCAGCCGGGGTCTAGCAACCGGGGAGCTGTTTTTT
.	TRBJ1-5	11	.	TRBV30	CAWSTGPLQHF	TGTGCCTGGAGTACAGGGCCACTCCAGCATTTT
TRBD1	TRBJ2-3	15	.	TRBV19	CASRKGQLQTDTQYF	TGTGCCAGTAGGAAGGGACAGCTTCAAACGGATACGCAGTATTTT
TRBD2	TRBJ2-1	14	.	TRBV10-3	CAISASGSYNEQFF	TGTGCCATCAGTGCTAGCGGGAGTTACAATGAGCAGTTCTTC
.	TRBJ1-1	15	.	TRBV15	CATSTLGRMNTEAFF	TGTGCCACCAGCACCCTGGGCAGGATGAACACTGAAGCTTTCTTT
TRBD2	TRBJ2-5	16	.	TRBV11-1	CASSLVSGREQETQYF	TGTGCCAGCAGCTTAGTTAGCGGGAGGGAGCAAGAGACCCAGTACTTC
.	TRBJ1-4	14	.	TRBV15	CATSRGGGGEKLFF	TGTGCCACCAGCAGAGGCGGGGGGGGTGAAAAACTGTTTTTT
.	TRBJ1-1	11	.	TRBV12-3/TRBV12-4	CASSRRTEAFF	TGTGCCAGCAGTAGGCGGACTGAAGCTTTCTTT
TRBD2	TRBJ2-7	15	.	TRBV4-2	CASSQGGLASYEQYF	TGTGCCAGCAGCCAAGGGGGACTAGCATCCTACGAGCAGTACTTC
.	TRBJ1-1	15	.	TRBV10-3	CAISESLGGNTEAFF	TGTGCCATCAGTGAGTCGTTGGGGGGGAACACTGAAGCTTTCTTT
TRBD1	TRBJ1-3	13	.	TRBV27	CATRQGSGNTIYF	TGTGCCACCCGACAGGGGTCTGGAAACACCATATATTTT
.	TRBJ2-3	16	.	TRBV24-1	CATSEPRASVTDTQYF	TGTGCCACCAGTGAACCAAGGGCTAGCGTCACAGATACGCAGTATTTT
TRBD1	TRBJ2-1	16	.	TRBV19	CASSISGQGSYNEQFF	TGTGCCAGTAGTATATCGGGACAGGGATCCTACAATGAGCAGTTCTTC
.	TRBJ1-2	14	few	TRBV7-8	CASSPGEGGYGYTF	TGTGCCAGCAGCCCCGGGGAAGGGGGCTATGGCTACACCTTC
TRBD2	TRBJ2-2	15	.	TRBV2	CASSERGAVTGELFF	TGTGCCAGCAGTGAGCGGGGGGCCGTCACCGGGGAGCTGTTTTTT
.	TRBJ2-7	15	few	TRBV19	CASSIEAGMGNKQYF	TGTGCCAGTAGTATAGAGGCAGGGATGGGGAACAAGCAGTACTTC
.	TRBJ1-2	13	.	TRBV7-9	CASSLDPESGYTF	TGTGCCAGCAGCTTAGACCCGGAGTCTGGCTACACCTTC
.	TRBJ2-3	15	.	TRBV7-2	CASSLVVRGTDTQYF	TGTGCCAGCAGCTTAGTAGTCAGGGGCACAGATACGCAGTATTTT
.	TRBJ1-4	15	.	TRBV5-1	CASSLGQLTNEKLFF	TGCGCCAGCAGCTTGGGACAGCTTACTAATGAAAAACTGTTTTTT
.	TRBJ2-7	13	.	TRBV9	CASSVAPNYEQYF	TGTGCCAGCAGCGTAGCCCCCAACTACGAGCAGTACTTC
TRBD1	TRBJ2-3	16	.	TRBV2	CASSTAWDRPTDTQYF	TGTGCCAGCAGTACGGCCTGGGACAGGCCCACAGATACGCAGTATTTT
TRBD2	TRBJ2-1	15	.	TRBV11-2	CASRHRGLAGDEQFF	TGTGCCAGCAGACACCGGGGACTAGCGGGAGATGAGCAGTTCTTC
TRBD2	TRBJ2-3	16	.	TRBV7-2	CASSSGGRASGNTQYF	TGTGCCAGCAGTTCAGGGGGGAGGGCTAGCGGGAATACGCAGTATTTT
TRBD1	TRBJ1-6	15	many	TRBV7-9	CASSLRTGSNSPLHF	TGTGCCAGCAGCTTAAGGACAGGGTCTAATTCACCCCTCCACTTT
.	TRBJ2-4	14	.	TRBV29-1	CSVEVNAVKNIQYF	TGCAGCGTTGAGGTGAACGCGGTTAAAAACATTCAGTACTTC